This T cell receptor (beta chain) was retrieved from a study of cytomegalovirus exposure and HLA in healthy donors. Findings and limits, study-wide: Most TCR sequences were rare, but some public TCRs occurred in many donors. A prior analysis recorded that most TCR beta V segments were productive about 90% or about 30% of the time. Analyzed later, most CMV-associated TCR beta chains appeared HLA-restricted.

CDR1 and CDR2 from the germline V gene are MNHNY and SVGAGI (reference sequence). Trimming shortened V by 9 bases and J by 4 bases, and 12 bases separated the two germline ends. CDR3 size: 12 residues. Concerning this clone: Its antigen is as yet unknown.

With 60 Vbeta and 13 Jbeta primers, the PCR was carried out. The data were produced by immunoSEQ multiplex PCR, yet TCRdb's version contains in-frame clones alone and is incomplete. In the table there are 180,000 or so clones, 75% to 90% of which are singletons. The sequence came from a girl between 5 and 17 years old in good health and CMV-seropositive. This rearrangement joins TRBV6-6 to TRBJ1-1; D is unresolved. Sequencing was done on a sample of PBMCs. The CDR3 sequence is CASLLRSTEAFF. The CDR3, as DNA: TGTGCCAGTCTACTGAGGTCCACTGAAGCTTTCTTT.